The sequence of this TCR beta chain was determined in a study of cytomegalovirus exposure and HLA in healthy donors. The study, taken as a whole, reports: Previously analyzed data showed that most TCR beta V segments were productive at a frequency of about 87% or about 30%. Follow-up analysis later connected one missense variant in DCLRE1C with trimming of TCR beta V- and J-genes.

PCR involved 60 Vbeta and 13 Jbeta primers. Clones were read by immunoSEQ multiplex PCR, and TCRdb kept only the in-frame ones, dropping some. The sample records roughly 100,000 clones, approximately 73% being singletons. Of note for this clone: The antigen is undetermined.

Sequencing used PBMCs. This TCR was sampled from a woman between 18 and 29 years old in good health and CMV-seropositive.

The CDR3 reads CASSLARSSEKLFF. The DNA of the CDR3 is TGTGCCAGCAGCTTGGCCCGGAGTAGTGAAAAACTGTTTTTT. The V call is TRBV5-6, the J call TRBJ1-4; no clear D gene. Trimming removed 0 bases at V and 7 bases at J, with 10 bases between. This CDR3 comprises 14 residues. CDR1 is SGHDT and CDR2 is YYEEEE in the germline V gene.